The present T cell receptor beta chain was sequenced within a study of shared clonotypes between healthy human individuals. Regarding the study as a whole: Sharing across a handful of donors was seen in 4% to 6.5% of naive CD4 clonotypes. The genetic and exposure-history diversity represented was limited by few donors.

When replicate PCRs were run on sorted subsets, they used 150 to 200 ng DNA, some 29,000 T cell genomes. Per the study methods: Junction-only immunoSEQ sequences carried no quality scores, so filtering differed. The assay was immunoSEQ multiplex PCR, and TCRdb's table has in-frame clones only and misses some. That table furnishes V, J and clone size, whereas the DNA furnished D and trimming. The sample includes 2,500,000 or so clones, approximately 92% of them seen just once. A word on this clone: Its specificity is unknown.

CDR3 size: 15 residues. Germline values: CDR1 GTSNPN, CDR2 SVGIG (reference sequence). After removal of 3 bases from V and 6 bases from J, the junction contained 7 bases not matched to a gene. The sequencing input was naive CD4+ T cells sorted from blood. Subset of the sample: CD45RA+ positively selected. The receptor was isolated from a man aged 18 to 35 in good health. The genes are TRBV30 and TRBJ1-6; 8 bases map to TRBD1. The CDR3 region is CAWRILDRANSPLHF. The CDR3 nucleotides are TGTGCCTGGAGGATCTTGGACAGGGCTAATTCACCCCTCCACTTT.